This T cell receptor (beta chain) is drawn from a study of T cell responses to AZD1222 COVID-19 vaccine. Study outcomes and limitations: Following two doses of AZD1222, Spike-specific TCR breadth and depth rose. Of spike-specific TCRs, nearly half reportedly target regions left unmutated in variants. Only after the peak T cell response were repertoires sampled.

TCRdb's table, derived via immunoSEQ multiplex PCR, lists solely in-frame clones and lacks some. The repertoire has roughly 120,000 clones, just over 90% of them found once; the top ten carry 5%. This clone has only one observation. Its antigen is as yet unknown. The origin of this receptor is an adult who received the AZD1222 COVID-19 vaccine. The sample was peripheral blood, taken 28 days after the second AZD1222 dose.

Written as DNA, the CDR3 is TGTGCCAGCAGCTTTGGCGGGGCCAGCTCCTACGAGCAGTACTTC. It codes for CASSFGGASSYEQYF. The chain uses TRBV11-2 and TRBJ2-7; D may be TRBD2 (6 bases). Trimming shortened V by 3 bases and J by 0 bases, and 12 bases separated the two germline ends. Looked up from germline, CDR1 is SGHAT and CDR2 is FQNNGV. CDR3 length equals 15 residues. The whole variable domain, filled in from reference TRBV11-2 and TRBJ2-7, reads EAGVAQSPRYKIIEKRQSVAFWCNPISGHATLYWYQQILGQGPKLLIQFQNNGVVDDSQLPKDRFSAERLKGVDSTLKIQPAKLEDSAVYLCASSFGGASSYEQYFGPGTRLTVT.